The source of this T cell receptor (beta chain) is a study of T cell responses to AZD1222 COVID-19 vaccine. General study results and limits: Vaccine-related CD4 TCRs covered spike, predominating at 160-218 and 743-854. Females outnumbered males among donors, who were mostly white British; clonal diversity was possibly underestimated. Spike-specific TCR breadth and depth grew following two AZD1222 doses.

This clone appeared a few times. As yet, its antigen is unknown. The data were produced by immunoSEQ multiplex PCR, yet TCRdb's version contains in-frame clones alone and is incomplete. This table has some 120,000 clones, 80% to 90% appearing once. Trimming cost V 3 bases and J 4 bases, with 12 bases left between them. The CDR3 sequence is 14 residues long. Looked up from germline, CDR1 is DFQATT and CDR2 is SNEGSKA (reference sequence). The starting material was peripheral blood, obtained on day 0 of MenACWY control vaccination. The chain joins TRBV20-1 to TRBJ2-2, with D unresolved. The clonotype comes from an adult in good health. CDR3 residues: CSASSVGGTGELFF. In DNA form, the CDR3 reads TGCAGTGCTAGTTCCGTAGGCGGCACCGGGGAGCTGTTTTTT.